This entry lists 26 T cell receptor beta chains sequenced from one sample in a study of blood T cells in healthy people across ages. The second PCR ran about 6 to 12 cycles with a sample-barcoded 5' primer and J-beta primers. TCRdb reprocessed the 5' RACE reads with MiXCR, giving one entry per CDR3 protein. This sample carries around 1.7 million distinct CDR3 sequences, about 30% of them seen once, and the ten largest clones take roughly 8%. Sequenced sample: blood. These receptors were collected from a woman aged 30 to 39 in good health.

This clonotype came up many times. CDR3: CSARRRGVDPYEQYF. CDR3 in DNA: TGCAGTGCTAGACGGCGCGGGGTTGATCCCTACGAGCAGTACTTC. The chain uses TRBV20-1 and TRBJ2-7; possibly TRBD2 for D (6 bases). Germline values: CDR1 DFQATT, CDR2 SNEGSKA (reference sequence). The CDR3 has 15 amino acids. V lost 2 bases and J lost 2, with 16 bases in between.

This clonotype was seen a few times. The chain joins TRBV5-5 to TRBJ1-5; D may be TRBD1 (6 bases). Germline assignment: CDR1 SGHKS and CDR2 YYEKEE (reference sequence). The CDR3 totals 16 residues. The ends were cut back, 4 bases at V and 1 base at J, with 15 bases in the middle. CDR3 DNA: TGTGCCAGCAGCCCGACAGGAGCTCCAAGCAATCAGCCCCAGCATTTT. It translates to CASSPTGAPSNQPQHF.

The chain is built from TRBV6-2 or TRBV6-3 and TRBJ1-1; D might be TRBD1 (6 bases). V lost 11 bases, J lost 5 bases, and 18 bases lay in between. This CDR3 has 13 amino acids. The germline gives CDR1 MNHEY, CDR2 SVGEGT. The CDR3 DNA sequence: TGTGCCGGCGGAGGGGGGCTGGGGACTGAAGCTTTCTTT. Translating gives CAGGGGLGTEAFF.

The chain is built from TRBV5-5 and TRBJ1-2; a possible D gene is TRBD1 (6 bases). V lost 0 bases to trimming and J lost 6 bases, with 15 bases between them. This CDR3 has 15 residues. CDR1 is SGHKS and CDR2 is YYEKEE in the germline V gene (reference sequence). The DNA of the CDR3 is TGTGCCAGCAGCTTGGGGGGTATCACAGGGAATGGCTACACCTTC. Translating it yields CASSLGGITGNGYTF.

This clonotype was observed a handful of times. At one end the junction does not follow the germline gene, possibly because of a read error. This sequence joins TRBV3-1 and TRBJ2-3, with 11 bases aligning to TRBD2. The CDR3 contains 15 residues. CDR1 is LGHDT, CDR2 YNNKEL, per germline (reference sequence). DNA of the CDR3: TGTGCCAGCAGCCTAGCGGGGGGGATGGGAGATACACAGTATTTT. Protein sequence: CASSLAGGMGDTQYF.

This clonotype was recorded at least ten times. V gene TRBV4-3 combines with J gene TRBJ2-7; the match to TRBD1 covers 8 bases. Germline lookup yields CDR1 LGHNA and CDR2 YSLEER. The CDR3 is 14 residues long. With 6 bases clipped from V and 3 bases from J, the junction kept 7 bases outside the gene matches. CDR3 residues: CASSAGTGHYEQYF. As DNA, the CDR3 is TGCGCCAGCAGTGCGGGGACAGGTCACTACGAGCAGTACTTC.

As regards this clonotype: A clone one base away is much larger, so this may be a read error. V is TRBV5-1 and J is TRBJ1-2, with 12 bases lining up with TRBD1. The CDR3 is made up of 14 amino acids. Germline V gene data show CDR1 as SGHRS and CDR2 as YFSETQ. As DNA, the CDR3 is TGCGCCAACAGCTATGGGACAGGGGGCGATGGCTACACCTTC. It yields the protein CANSYGTGGDGYTF.

This clonotype was found a few times. The chain joins TRBV5-5 to TRBJ2-7, with D hard to call. Looked up from germline, CDR1 is SGHKS and CDR2 is YYEKEE (reference sequence). The ends were cut back, 2 bases at V and 2 bases at J, with 11 bases in the middle. CDR3 length: 14 residues. The CDR3 nucleotides are TGTGCCAGCAGCTTTTTATCGACAACCTACGAGCAGTACTTC. Encoded protein: CASSFLSTTYEQYF. Full variable domain (rest looked up from reference TRBV5-5 and TRBJ2-7): DAGVTQSPTHLIKTRGQQVTLRCSPISGHKSVSWYQQVLGQGPQFIFQYYEKEERGRGNFPDRFSARQFPNYSSELNVNALLLGDSALYLCASSFLSTTYEQYFGPGTRLTVT.

The CDR3 loop is CASSIKRRGETQYF. The CDR3 DNA reads as TGTGCCAGCAGCATAAAGAGGAGAGGAGAGACCCAGTACTTC. The rearrangement joins TRBV7-9 to TRBJ2-5; unclear D gene. The V gene lost 5 bases and the J gene lost 4 bases, with 14 bases spanning the gap. The CDR3 runs 14 residues. CDR1 is SEHNR, CDR2 FQNEAQ, per germline (reference sequence).

The rearrangement uses TRBV7-2 and TRBJ2-5; D uncertain. Trimming cost V 3 bases and J 5 bases, with 13 bases left between them. The length of the CDR3 is 14 residues. The germline V gene has CDR1 SGHTA and CDR2 FQGNSA. The CDR3 sequence is CASSFRNSLETQYF. The DNA for the CDR3 is TGTGCCAGCAGCTTCCGAAATAGTTTGGAGACCCAGTACTTC.

The table lists this clonotype with many counts. The V call is TRBV27, the J call TRBJ2-7, with 9 nucleotides matching TRBD1. Trimming cost V 6 bases and J 3 bases; bases outside gene matches: 0. The CDR3 is 12 amino acids. Germline loops: CDR1 MNHEY, CDR2 SMNVEV (reference sequence). CDR3 bases: TGTGCCAGCAGGGGACAGGGCTACGAGCAGTACTTC. Protein sequence: CASRGQGYEQYF.

This clonotype was seen many times. The rearrangement links TRBV27 to TRBJ2-7, with D possibly matching TRBD2 (5 bases). CDR1 MNHEY and CDR2 SMNVEV come from the germline V gene (reference sequence). Trimming left V 5 bases short and J 0 bases short, with 14 bases between. The CDR3 has 15 amino acids. CDR3 in DNA: TGTGCCAGCAGTATTAGCGCTTGGGACTCCTACGAGCAGTACTTC. Amino acids: CASSISAWDSYEQYF.

This chain connects TRBV28 to TRBJ2-3; D not certain. Germline lookup yields CDR1 MDHEN and CDR2 SYDVKM. The V end lost 5 bases, the J end lost 0 bases, and 15 bases lay between the germline ends. The length of the CDR3 is 16 residues. The CDR3 nucleotides are TGTGCCAGCAGTCCCCGTTGGCGGACCAGCACAGATACGCAGTATTTT. It encodes CASSPRWRTSTDTQYF.

CDR3 region: CASSLGGGSNYGYTF. CDR3 coding DNA: TGTGCCAGCAGCTTAGGAGGTGGGTCCAACTATGGCTACACCTTC. The rearrangement links TRBV7-9 to TRBJ1-2; D gene uncertain. The germline V and J ends were trimmed by 1 base and 2 bases, with 11 bases remaining between them. The CDR3 is 15 amino acids. Germline V gene lookup returns CDR1 SEHNR and CDR2 FQNEAQ (reference sequence).

Details on this clonotype: Germline is not matched at one junction end, which may reflect a read error. The rearrangement joins TRBV6-1 to TRBJ2-5, with 8 nucleotides matching TRBD1. Germline V CDR1 and CDR2: MNHNS, SASEGT. CDR3 length: 15 residues. In DNA, the CDR3 is TGTACCAGCAAAGGTCAGGACAGGGTCAGCGATGAGCAGTACTTC. This gives the protein CTSKGQDRVSDEQYF.

As concerns this clonotype: The germline gene is not matched at one end of the junction; a read error may be the cause. The CDR3 DNA sequence: TGCAGCGTGGGGGGCACAACCTACGAGCGGTACTTC. Its protein product is CSVGGTTYERYF. The J gene is TRBJ2-7, the V gene TRBV29-1, with D perhaps being TRBD1 or TRBD2 (6 bases each). Germline V gene sequence: CDR1 SQVTM, CDR2 ANQGSEA. This CDR3 has 12 amino acids.

This clonotype showed up many times. This sequence joins TRBV29-1 and TRBJ2-7; 7 bases match TRBD2. This CDR3 has 15 amino acids. V lost 1 base, J lost 4 bases, and 10 bases stayed unmatched. CDR1 and CDR2 (germline): SQVTM, ANQGSEA. The CDR3 here is CSVEAPDSGLYEQYF. CDR3 bases: TGCAGCGTTGAAGCCCCGGATAGCGGGCTATACGAGCAGTACTTC.

This clonotype was seen only a few times. This chain joins TRBV4-1 and TRBJ1-1; D may be TRBD1 (5 bases). Trimming took 2 bases from V and 1 from J, leaving 11 bases between them. Germline lookup yields CDR1 MGHRA and CDR2 YSYEKL. This CDR3 spans 15 amino acids. This CDR3 reads CASSQPGTGNTEAFF. CDR3 coding DNA: TGCGCCAGCAGCCAACCTGGGACGGGGAACACTGAAGCTTTCTTT.

This clonotype was seen only a few times. The rearrangement links TRBV20-1 to TRBJ2-5; TRBD1 matches 10 bases. Germline CDR1 reads DFQATT; CDR2 reads SNEGSKA (reference sequence). This CDR3 has 12 amino acids. V trimming: 6 bases; J trimming: 7 bases; junction bases outside the gene matches: 5. The CDR3 coding sequence is TGCAGTGCAAGGACAGGGGGTTCGACCCAGTACTTC. It yields the protein CSARTGGSTQYF.

This clonotype was seen only a few times. The rearrangement links TRBV20-1 to TRBJ1-5; 7 bases are shared with TRBD1. The germline gives CDR1 DFQATT, CDR2 SNEGSKA (reference sequence). The CDR3 consists of 14 residues. V was clipped by 3 bases and J by 9 bases; unmatched bases: 11. The CDR3 loop reads CSARETGPPGPQHF. Written as DNA, the CDR3 is TGCAGTGCTAGGGAGACAGGGCCACCGGGGCCCCAGCATTTT.

This clonotype was observed a few times. V gene TRBV20-1 combines with J gene TRBJ2-4, with TRBD1 as a possible D gene (5 bases). V was clipped by 1 base and J by 8 bases, with 18 bases between them. Germline CDR1 and CDR2: DFQATT and SNEGSKA (reference sequence). The CDR3 contains 15 residues. The CDR3 reads CSARAPDSYGDIQYF. DNA for the CDR3: TGCAGTGCTAGAGCACCCGACAGCTATGGTGACATTCAGTACTTC.

This clonotype occurred many times. This chain links TRBV6-6 with TRBJ2-5; perhaps D is TRBD1 or TRBD2 (6 bases each). Trimming took 1 base from V and 6 from J, leaving 18 bases between them. The CDR3 has 16 residues. CDR1 and CDR2 from the germline V gene are MNHNY and SVGAGI (reference sequence). CDR3 nucleotide sequence: TGTGCCAGCAGTTACTGGTCGGGCAGGGGAGGAAAGACCCAGTACTTC. Amino acids: CASSYWSGRGGKTQYF.

CDR3: CASSFDGTVSEAFF. As DNA, the CDR3 is TGTGCCAGCAGCTTTGATGGGACAGTGAGTGAAGCTTTCTTT. The chain uses TRBV7-9 and TRBJ1-1, with 7 nucleotides matching TRBD1. The CDR3 contains 14 residues. The germline CDR1 and CDR2 sequences are SEHNR and FQNEAQ (reference sequence). Germline trimming cut 3 bases from V and 7 bases from J; bases unmatched to any gene: 8.

This clonotype was recorded many times. V usage is TRBV5-1 and J usage is TRBJ2-1; 7 bases are shared with TRBD1. The CDR3 sequence is 15 residues long. The J segment lost 0 bases and the V segment lost 5 bases, leaving 5 bases of the junction unmatched. Germline V lookup: CDR1 SGHRS, CDR2 YFSETQ. CDR3 in amino acids: CASSPGQTSYNEQFF. CDR3 coding DNA: TGCGCCAGCAGTCCGGGACAGACCTCCTACAATGAGCAGTTCTTC.

This clonotype was seen a few times. The chain recombines TRBV29-1 with TRBJ1-1; no clear D. Trimming shortened V by 3 bases and J by 1 base, and 9 bases separated the two germline ends. The CDR3 extends over 13 amino acids. The germline CDR1 and CDR2 sequences are SQVTM and ANQGSEA. This CDR3 reads CSVERFSNTEAFF. CDR3 sequence (DNA): TGCAGCGTTGAGAGGTTTTCGAACACTGAAGCTTTCTTT.

Of note for this clonotype: At one end, the junction sequence differs from germline, possibly due to a read error. The V and J genes are TRBV29-1 and TRBJ2-7; the D gene is possibly TRBD2 (5 bases). The CDR3 is 12 residues long. Germline V gene sequence: CDR1 SQVTM, CDR2 ANQGSEA. The CDR3 coding sequence is TGCAGTCCCGGGAATAGCCTCTACAAGCAGTACTTC. Encoded protein: CSPGNSLYKQYF.